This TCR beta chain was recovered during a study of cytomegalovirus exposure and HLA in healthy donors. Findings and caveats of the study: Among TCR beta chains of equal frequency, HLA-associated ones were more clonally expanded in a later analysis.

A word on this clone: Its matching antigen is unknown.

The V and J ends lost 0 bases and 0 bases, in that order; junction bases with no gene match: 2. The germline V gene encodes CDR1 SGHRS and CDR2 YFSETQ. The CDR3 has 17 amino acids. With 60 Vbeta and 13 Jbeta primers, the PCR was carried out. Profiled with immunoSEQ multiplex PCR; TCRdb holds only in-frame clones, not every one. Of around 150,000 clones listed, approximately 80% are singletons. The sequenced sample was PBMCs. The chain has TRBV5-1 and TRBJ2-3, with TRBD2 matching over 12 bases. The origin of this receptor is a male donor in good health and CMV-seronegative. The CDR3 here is CASSLGTSGKSTDTQYF. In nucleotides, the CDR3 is TGCGCCAGCAGCTTGGGGACTAGCGGGAAAAGCACAGATACGCAGTATTTT.